This TCR beta chain was recovered during a study of spatial heterogeneity in lung cancer. Study at large: There were, on average, more than 8.5 raw-read appearances for each unique TCR and UMI combination.

Germline V gene sequence: CDR1 MNHEY, CDR2 SVGAGI. Between the trimmed V and J ends, which lost 6 bases and 1 base, there was a span of 16 bases. The CDR3 totals 15 residues. The time point is: sample taken at primary tumor resection. Whole RNA, isolated from tumor, nontumor lung or frozen PBMC, was sequenced without prior sorting. Samples came from roughly 72 TRACERx patients with untreated early-stage lung cancer. Unique molecular identifiers tagged every individual TCR cDNA molecule. TCRdb processed the 5' RACE reads anew with MiXCR; each CDR3 protein has one entry. This sample carries 77,000 or so distinct CDR3 sequences, 15% to 25% of them seen once, and the ten largest clones take about 6.8%.

Material: PBMCs, obtained at surgery. This TCR came from a male donor with early-stage non-small cell lung cancer. The chain joins TRBV6-5 to TRBJ2-7, with D perhaps assigned TRBD1 or TRBD2 (5 bases each). DNA for the CDR3: TGTGCCAGCAGCCTACGAGGGGCGGGTTCCTACGAGCAGTACTTC. Protein sequence: CASSLRGAGSYEQYF.